A single sample gave rise to the 31 T cell receptor beta chains below, sequenced in a study of CD8 T cells in ankylosing spondylitis. TCRdb processed the 5' RACE reads anew with MiXCR; each CDR3 protein has one entry. The sample yields a few hundred thousand distinct CDR3 sequences, about 10% seen once. The sequencing sample was made of blood, either unsorted or a sorted T cell fraction (not recorded which). The receptors stem from a male donor with ankylosing spondylitis or in good health (not recorded which).

With respect to this clonotype: A much more abundant neighbour one base away suggests this may be a read error. The chain employs TRBV7-2 and TRBJ2-7; D possibly corresponds to TRBD2 (5 bases). Trimming took off 7 bases at V and 6 bases at J, with 16 bases between the two ends. Germline loops: CDR1 SGHTA, CDR2 FQGNSA. This CDR3 has 13 residues. The CDR3 spells CASTIGGGFEQYF. CDR3 DNA: TGTGCCAGCACGATAGGCGGAGGCTTCGAGCAGTACTTC.

This clonotype has only a few counts. This rearrangement joins TRBV7-3 to TRBJ1-1; D ambiguous. The ends were cut back, 4 bases at V and 1 base at J, with 7 bases in the middle. This CDR3 contains 13 residues. From germline, CDR1 is SGHTA and CDR2 FQGTGA. The CDR3 sequence: CASSWGENTEAFF. In nucleotides, the CDR3 is TGTGCCAGCAGCTGGGGAGAGAACACTGAAGCTTTCTTT.

The sample holds a few counts of this clonotype. V is TRBV5-1 and J is TRBJ1-1; possible D gene TRBD1, 6 bases. Trimming removed 5 bases at V and 0 bases at J, with 17 bases between. CDR1 is SGHRS, CDR2 YFSETQ, per germline. The CDR3 loop spans 16 amino acids. The DNA of the CDR3 is TGCGCCAGCAGACAACAGGGCCAAGGAATGAACACTGAAGCTTTCTTT. Its translation: CASRQQGQGMNTEAFF.

The rearrangement uses TRBV9 and TRBJ2-1; possibly TRBD2 for D (7 bases). The V end lost 3 bases, the J end lost 9 bases, and 16 bases lay between the germline ends. Germline V gene lookup returns CDR1 SGDLS and CDR2 YYNGEE. The CDR3 has 14 residues. CDR3 in DNA: TGTGCCAGCAGCGAGGGGGGGGTGATGACTGAGCAGTTCTTC. This gives the protein CASSEGGVMTEQFF.

This clonotype was counted ten times or more. This rearrangement joins TRBV24-1 to TRBJ2-4; the D gene is possibly TRBD1 (6 bases). This CDR3 region has 14 residues. The germline gives CDR1 KGHDR, CDR2 SFDVKD. Trimming shortened V by 4 bases and J by 8 bases, and 14 bases separated the two germline ends. The CDR3 nucleotides are TGTGCCACCAGTGACGGCGACAGGCCCCACATTCAGTACTTC. This codes for CATSDGDRPHIQYF.

This chain links TRBV20-1 with TRBJ2-7; the D gene is possibly TRBD2 (6 bases). V was clipped by 5 bases and J by 1 base, with 15 bases between them. Germline V gene data show CDR1 as DFQATT and CDR2 as SNEGSKA (reference sequence). This CDR3 contains 14 residues. The CDR3 protein is CSAPPGATSYEQYF. Written as DNA, the CDR3 is TGCAGTGCTCCCCCGGGAGCTACGTCCTACGAGCAGTACTTC.

This chain joins TRBV7-8 and TRBJ2-1; possible D gene TRBD2, 6 bases. V lost 1 base to trimming and J lost 6 bases, with 13 bases between them. The CDR3 consists of 15 residues. CDR1 and CDR2 (germline): SGHVS, FQNEAQ. The CDR3 coding sequence is TGTGCCAGCAGCTTAGGACGGGGAGGTATCAATGAGCAGTTCTTC. Amino acid sequence: CASSLGRGGINEQFF.

The chain links TRBV20-1 to TRBJ2-7; TRBD2 matches 7 bases. With 3 bases clipped from V and 4 bases from J, the junction kept 12 bases outside the gene matches. Germline V lookup: CDR1 DFQATT, CDR2 SNEGSKA (reference sequence). The CDR3 loop spans 15 amino acids. The CDR3 region is CSASPPALGGYEQYF. CDR3 in DNA: TGCAGTGCTAGCCCGCCGGCGTTGGGAGGGTACGAGCAGTACTTC.

Turning to this clonotype: A much larger clone is a single base away; this may be a read error. This chain links TRBV7-2 with TRBJ2-2; TRBD2 might be the D (5 bases). The CDR3 loop spans 13 amino acids. In germline, CDR1 is SGHTA, CDR2 FQGNSA. CDR3 sequence (DNA): TGTGCCAGCAGCTTATTGCCTACCGGGGAGATGTTTTTT. It codes for CASSLLPTGEMFF.

This clonotype occurred many times. This sequence joins TRBV7-2 and TRBJ2-7; D perhaps matches TRBD2 (6 bases). This CDR3 contains 13 residues. V was trimmed by 4 bases and J by 6 bases, leaving 13 bases between them. The germline V gene has CDR1 SGHTA and CDR2 FQGNSA. In DNA form, the CDR3 reads TGTGCCAGCAGCTCTCCCGAGACTAGCGAGCAGTACTTC. Encoded protein: CASSSPETSEQYF.

This clonotype was seen a few times. This chain links TRBV5-1 with TRBJ2-2; 8 nucleotides line up with TRBD2. Per the germline V gene, CDR1 is SGHRS and CDR2 is YFSETQ. V shed 1 base and J 7 bases; nucleotides not matched to a gene: 9. The CDR3 sequence is 16 residues long. The CDR3, as DNA: TGCGCCAGCAGCTTGTATCTTAGCGGGGCGAACGGGGAGCTGTTTTTT. Translation: CASSLYLSGANGELFF.

This sequence joins TRBV28 and TRBJ1-1, with D maybe TRBD1 (5 bases). This CDR3 has 15 amino acids. Germline CDR1 is MDHEN and CDR2 is SYDVKM. Trimming took off 7 bases at V and 1 base at J, with 16 bases between the two ends. The CDR3 DNA reads as TGTGCCAGCAAGGGTAGACAGTTCCCGAACACTGAAGCTTTCTTT. This codes for CASKGRQFPNTEAFF.

This clonotype showed up just a few times. J is TRBJ2-7 and V is TRBV5-6; D remains unclear. The CDR3 contains 16 residues. Trimming removed 2 bases from V and 2 bases from J, with 17 bases in between. In germline, CDR1 is SGHDT, CDR2 YYEEEE. CDR3 in DNA: TGTGCCAGCAGCTTTGTCCCGGACCTTGGCACCTACGAGCAGTACTTC. Translating gives CASSFVPDLGTYEQYF.

This clonotype was seen at least ten times. CDR3 amino acids: CARKNTRRKQETQYF. DNA of the CDR3: TGTGCCAGAAAAAATACACGCCGGAAACAAGAGACCCAGTACTTC. The chain employs TRBV21-1 and TRBJ2-5. TRBV21-1 is a pseudogene locus. CDR3 length: 15 residues.

The chain is built from TRBV5-1 and TRBJ2-1; 15 nucleotides match TRBD2. The CDR3 covers 19 residues. CDR1 is SGHRS and CDR2 is YFSETQ in the germline V gene. After removal of 1 base from V and 8 bases from J, the junction contained 13 bases not matched to a gene. The chain's CDR3 is CASSLTVGTSGGPFYEQFF. The DNA of the CDR3 is TGCGCCAGCAGCTTGACGGTCGGGACTAGCGGGGGGCCCTTCTATGAGCAGTTCTTC.

This clonotype was seen at least ten times. V and J are TRBV20-1 and TRBJ1-2; D ambiguous. The CDR3 contains 12 residues. Trimming stripped 6 bases from V and 4 bases from J, with 12 bases between. Germline V gene sequence: CDR1 DFQATT, CDR2 SNEGSKA (reference sequence). In nucleotides, the CDR3 is TGCAGTGCCCCCGAAGCGGTCTATGGCTACACCTTC. It codes for CSAPEAVYGYTF.

This clonotype was detected many times. The rearrangement uses TRBV24-1 and TRBJ1-5; the match to TRBD1 covers 11 bases. With 4 bases clipped from V and 4 bases from J, the junction kept 8 bases outside the gene matches. CDR1 KGHDR and CDR2 SFDVKD come from the germline V gene. The CDR3 is 17 amino acids. The CDR3, as DNA: TGTGCCACCAGTGACTCCGGGACAGGGGGAGAGAATCAGCCCCAGCATTTT. As protein: CATSDSGTGGENQPQHF.

This clonotype was counted ten times or more. The chain uses TRBV27 and TRBJ1-4, with unresolved D. Germline values: CDR1 MNHEY, CDR2 SMNVEV (reference sequence). The V end was cut by 3 bases, the J end by 5 bases, with 10 bases between. This CDR3 has 14 amino acids. CDR3 amino acids: CASSFISSNEKLFF. The CDR3 DNA sequence: TGTGCCAGCAGTTTCATTTCGTCGAATGAAAAACTGTTTTTT.

This clonotype occurred many times. The J gene is TRBJ2-1, the V gene TRBV20-1; 8 positions agree with TRBD2. The V gene end was trimmed by 5 bases and the J gene end by 3 bases; junction bases not matched to a gene: 6. Germline CDR1 and CDR2: DFQATT and SNEGSKA (reference sequence). This CDR3 is 14 amino acids long. This CDR3 reads CSAAPSGGYNEQFF. In DNA, the CDR3 is TGCAGTGCTGCCCCCAGCGGGGGCTACAATGAGCAGTTCTTC.

This clonotype was found many times. The DNA of the CDR3 is TGTGCCAGCAGTCGTTCGGGACTAGCAGATACGCAGTATTTT. As protein: CASSRSGLADTQYF. The chain combines TRBV12-3 or TRBV12-4 with TRBJ2-3, with 8 bases lining up with TRBD2. The CDR3 is made up of 14 amino acids. The junction had 5 bases not matched to a gene; V was cut back by 5 bases and J by 4 bases.

This clonotype turned up a few times. The CDR3 region is CASRQPSGGGEAFF. DNA for the CDR3: TGTGCCAGCAGGCAGCCATCCGGGGGGGGGGAAGCTTTCTTT. The chain joins TRBV6-1 to TRBJ1-1; D possibly corresponds to TRBD1 (5 bases). The CDR3 extends over 14 amino acids. Germline CDR1 reads MNHNS; CDR2 reads SASEGT. V was trimmed by 6 bases and J by 8 bases, leaving 19 bases between them.

This chain uses TRBV12-3 or TRBV12-4 with TRBJ1-1; 9 bases line up with TRBD1. V lost 6 bases, J lost 5 bases, and 7 bases stayed unmatched. The CDR3 has 14 amino acids. The CDR3 sequence: CASRSGTGRTEAFF. CDR3 nucleotide sequence: TGTGCCAGCAGATCAGGGACAGGGCGTACTGAAGCTTTCTTT.

This clonotype was counted only a few times. The rearrangement links TRBV18 to TRBJ2-5; 7 bases line up with TRBD1. After removal of 5 bases from V and 5 bases from J, the junction contained 5 bases not matched to a gene. CDR1 and CDR2 from the germline V gene are KGHSH and LQKENI. There are 13 residues in the CDR3. CDR3 amino acids: CASSSTGRETQYF. The CDR3 DNA reads TGTGCCAGCTCATCGACAGGGCGGGAGACCCAGTACTTC.

This clonotype was seen at least ten times. The gene calls are TRBV20-1 and TRBJ1-6, with D unresolved. The CDR3 totals 16 residues. CDR1 is DFQATT, CDR2 SNEGSKA, per germline (reference sequence). V was pared by 0 bases and J by 6 bases, with 15 bases between. The DNA of the CDR3 is TGCAGTGCTAGAGACGTGCGTTACTCGAGTAATTCACCCCTCCACTTT. This gives the protein CSARDVRYSSNSPLHF.

This clonotype has ten or more counts. The chain couples TRBV5-1 to TRBJ2-7, with 10 bases matching TRBD1. The CDR3 has 16 residues. V was pared by 0 bases and J by 3 bases, with 6 bases of the junction left unmatched. Per the germline V gene, CDR1 is SGHRS and CDR2 is YFSETQ. The CDR3 reads CASSLGIGTGDYEQYF. CDR3 coding DNA: TGCGCCAGCAGCTTGGGGATCGGGACAGGGGACTACGAGCAGTACTTC. Using reference TRBV5-1 and TRBJ2-7 for the parts outside the CDR3, the full variable domain is KAGVTQTPRYLIKTRGQQVTLSCSPISGHRSVSWYQQTPGQGLQFLFEYFSETQRNKGNFPGRFSGRQFSNSRSEMNVSTLELGDSALYLCASSLGIGTGDYEQYFGPGTRLTVT.

This clonotype was counted at least ten times. The chain uses TRBV5-1 and TRBJ2-3; D is perhaps TRBD2 (6 bases). The germline gives CDR1 SGHRS, CDR2 YFSETQ. The V end was cut by 4 bases, the J end by 1 base, with 19 bases between. CDR3 length equals 17 residues. The CDR3 bases are TGCGCCAGCAGCCTGGGGACTTCTAGTTACCGCACAGATACGCAGTATTTT. Amino acids: CASSLGTSSYRTDTQYF. Drawing the rest from reference TRBV5-1 and TRBJ2-3, the complete variable domain is KAGVTQTPRYLIKTRGQQVTLSCSPISGHRSVSWYQQTPGQGLQFLFEYFSETQRNKGNFPGRFSGRQFSNSRSEMNVSTLELGDSALYLCASSLGTSSYRTDTQYFGPGTRLTVL.

This clonotype has at least ten counts. The chain has TRBV20-1 and TRBJ1-2; tentative D call: TRBD1 (6 bases). Trimming left V 6 bases short and J 0 bases short, with 17 bases between. CDR3 size: 15 residues. In germline, CDR1 is DFQATT, CDR2 SNEGSKA (reference sequence). The DNA of the CDR3 is TGCAGTGCGCAGATGGGGGGGGCGGCTAACTATGGCTACACCTTC. It is translated as CSAQMGGAANYGYTF.

This clonotype was found many times. The chain uses TRBV6-1 and TRBJ2-5; 7 bases are a match to TRBD1. Germline V gives CDR1 MNHNS, CDR2 SASEGT. CDR3 size: 15 residues. The ends lost 4 bases at V and 5 bases at J; junction bases unmatched: 10. The CDR3 DNA reads as TGTGCCAGCAGTGTCCAACAGGGGTCAAGGGAGACCCAGTACTTC. This codes for CASSVQQGSRETQYF.

The table lists this clonotype with many counts. This chain joins TRBV12-3 or TRBV12-4 and TRBJ1-4, with D perhaps TRBD1 (5 bases). The CDR3 totals 16 residues. Trimming removed 5 bases from V and 3 bases from J, with 16 bases in between. In DNA form, the CDR3 reads TGTGCCAGCAGTCCTCCGGGCGGGGGACCTAATGAAAAACTGTTTTTT. Translation gives CASSPPGGGPNEKLFF.

This clonotype was seen repeatedly, ten times or more. This chain uses TRBV7-2 with TRBJ1-2, with a possible D match to TRBD1 (5 bases). Germline loops: CDR1 SGHTA, CDR2 FQGNSA. V lost 5 bases and J 2 bases, leaving 12 bases between the germline ends. CDR3 length: 14 residues. Written as DNA, the CDR3 is TGTGCCAGCAGCCGGGACTGGATAAACTATGGCTACACCTTC. Translating gives CASSRDWINYGYTF.

The sample holds many counts of this clonotype. The chain is built from TRBV5-1 and TRBJ2-1; D unclear. V lost 4 bases, J lost 10 bases, and 18 bases lay in between. Germline loops: CDR1 SGHRS, CDR2 YFSETQ. CDR3 size: 14 residues. The DNA of the CDR3 is TGCGCCAGCAGCGGAAACTCTTTTGGCGTCGAGCAGTTCTTC. It translates to CASSGNSFGVEQFF.